What follows is one T cell receptor (beta chain) and its context. No antigen is known for it. Those with hyperthyroidism were 18 to 65 years old, newly diagnosed, and ill for under 2 months. For the diagnoses, clinical symptoms, serum thyroxine and TRAb, thyroid ultrasound and orbital computed tomography were used. The data stem from a study of T cells in Graves' hyperthyroidism and ophthalmopathy. Study-level findings and limits: Blood shared most expanded thyroid clonotypes above 0.001. Ophthalmopathy and stable hyperthyroidism were told apart by a 13 V-J model.

CDR3 length: 13 amino acids. V trimming: 6 bases; J trimming: 7 bases; junction bases outside the gene matches: 11. The germline V gene encodes CDR1 DFQATT and CDR2 SNEGSKA (reference sequence). The source material, RNA transcripts, was used to amplify TCR beta CDR3 regions. HTBI primers were the set used in a first-round RT-PCR of the TCR CDR3. Via MiXCR, TCRdb re-called the multiplex PCR reads, giving one row per CDR3 protein. The sample lists approximately 500,000 distinct CDR3 sequences; 35% to 55% were seen once. Sequencing was done on a sample of peripheral blood or thyroid tissue (not recorded which). V gene TRBV20-1 combines with J gene TRBJ1-2, with 7 bases matching TRBD1. This TCR derives from a woman younger than 35 with Graves' hyperthyroidism. This CDR3 reads CSAGRGTAIGYTF. CDR3 nucleotides: TGCAGTGCGGGCAGGGGGACGGCTATTGGCTACACCTTC.